The 23 T cell receptor beta chains listed next were all sequenced from one sample in a study of early T cells in non-severe SARS-CoV-2 infection. Via MiXCR, TCRdb re-called the 5' RACE reads, giving one row per CDR3 protein. The sample records roughly 63,000 distinct CDR3 sequences, over 10% being singletons. The specimen sequenced was whole blood. These receptor sequences come from an adult who was a healthcare worker with PCR-confirmed SARS-CoV-2 infection or an uninfected control (not recorded which).

This clonotype was found a few times. CDR3 region: CASSFRGVGGSYTEAFF. The CDR3 DNA follows: TGTGCCAGCAGTTTCCGGGGGGTAGGGGGTAGTTACACTGAAGCTTTCTTT. The chain couples TRBV12-3 or TRBV12-4 to TRBJ1-1, with D maybe TRBD1 (6 bases). V gave up 3 bases and J gave up 3 bases, with 20 bases separating them. The CDR3 sequence is 17 residues long.

This clonotype has at least ten counts. The rearrangement uses TRBV7-2 and TRBJ1-4; 9 bases line up with TRBD1. After removal of 5 bases from V and 3 bases from J, the junction contained 1 base not matched to a gene. Germline CDR1 reads SGHTA; CDR2 reads FQGNSA. CDR3 size: 14 residues. CDR3 in amino acids: CASSRDRANEKLFF. In nucleotides, the CDR3 is TGTGCCAGCAGCCGGGACAGGGCTAATGAAAAACTGTTTTTT.

This rearrangement joins TRBV7-2 to TRBJ2-7; no definite D call. The V end lost 5 bases, the J end lost 6 bases, and 11 bases lay between the germline ends. Germline V CDR1 and CDR2: SGHTA, FQGNSA. The CDR3 covers 12 residues. CDR3 in amino acids: CASSPTYGEQYF. In nucleotides, the CDR3 is TGTGCCAGCAGCCCGACCTATGGCGAGCAGTACTTC.

This clonotype was picked up a small number of times. The chain has TRBV7-8 and TRBJ1-5; D is perhaps TRBD1 (5 bases). CDR1 SGHVS and CDR2 FQNEAQ come from the germline V gene. The CDR3 is made up of 15 amino acids. V lost 2 bases, J lost 1 base, and 9 bases lay in between. The CDR3 DNA follows: TGTGCCAGCAGCTTACGGGGGATGAGCAATCAGCCCCAGCATTTT. Translating it yields CASSLRGMSNQPQHF.

The V call is TRBV11-3, the J call TRBJ2-2, with 7 bases aligning to TRBD1. Trimming cost V 5 bases and J 7 bases; bases outside gene matches: 7. Germline V gene data show CDR1 as SGHNT and CDR2 as YENEEA. The CDR3 covers 14 residues. The CDR3 region is CASSLTGQHGELFF. The CDR3, as DNA: TGTGCCAGCAGCCTAACGGGACAGCACGGGGAGCTGTTTTTT. Looking up the rest from reference TRBV11-3 and TRBJ2-2 gives the full variable domain: EAGVVQSPRYKIIEKKQPVAFWCNPISGHNTLYWYLQNLGQGPELLIRYENEEAVDDSQLPKDRFSAERLKGVDSTLKIQPAELGDSAVYLCASSLTGQHGELFFGEGSRLTVL.

The rearrangement links TRBV2 to TRBJ2-3; D perhaps matches TRBD1 (6 bases). The germline V gene has CDR1 SNHLY and CDR2 FYNNEI. This CDR3 region has 15 residues. V gave up 8 bases and J gave up 0 bases, with 15 bases separating them. CDR3 nucleotide sequence: TGTGCCAGCTCTCCGACAGGCCTAAGCACAGATACGCAGTATTTT. As protein: CASSPTGLSTDTQYF.

At least ten counts were recorded for this clonotype. The chain carries TRBV10-2 and TRBJ1-2; D perhaps matches TRBD1 (5 bases). Looked up from germline, CDR1 is WSHSY and CDR2 is SAAADI. The CDR3 consists of 11 residues. Trimming took off 2 bases at V and 9 bases at J, with 7 bases between the two ends. The CDR3 DNA sequence: TGCGCCAGCAGTGAGGGACAAAGCTACACCTTC. This gives the protein CASSEGQSYTF.

The CDR3 DNA reads as TGTGCCACCAGCAGGGGAACAGAAAACTACTACGAGCAGTACTTC. It translates to CATSRGTENYYEQYF. The rearrangement uses TRBV15 and TRBJ2-7; D uncertain. CDR3 length equals 15 residues. V lost 3 bases and J 3 bases, leaving 15 bases between the germline ends. Per the germline V gene, CDR1 is LNHNV and CDR2 is YYDKDF (reference sequence).

This clonotype was detected many times. V and J are TRBV7-6 and TRBJ2-7; 10 positions match TRBD1. Germline V gene lookup returns CDR1 SGHVS and CDR2 FNYEAQ. This CDR3 region has 15 residues. V shed 2 bases and J 1 base; nucleotides not matched to a gene: 2. The CDR3 reads CASSLWDRGSYEQYF. The CDR3 region has the DNA TGTGCCAGCAGCTTATGGGACAGGGGTTCCTACGAGCAGTACTTC. The full variable domain, its missing parts supplied by reference TRBV7-6 and TRBJ2-7, is GAGVSQSPRYKVTKRGQDVALRCDPISGHVSLYWYRQALGQGPEFLTYFNYEAQQDKSGLPNDRFSAERPEGSISTLTIQRTEQRDSAMYRCASSLWDRGSYEQYFGPGTRLTVT.

This clonotype is judged large. CDR3 sequence reads: CASSPDRENTGELFF. The CDR3 DNA reads TGTGCCAGCAGTCCGGACAGGGAGAACACCGGGGAGCTGTTTTTT. The rearrangement links TRBV27 to TRBJ2-2; 8 bases map to TRBD1. The CDR3 loop spans 15 amino acids. V gave up 5 bases and J gave up 1 base; unmatched junction bases: 3. Germline-derived CDR1 and CDR2 are MNHEY and SMNVEV (reference sequence).

The chain has TRBV4-2 and TRBJ2-1; D remains unclear. Trimming left V 3 bases short and J 7 bases short, with 10 bases between. The length of the CDR3 is 13 residues. Per germline, CDR1 LGHNA and CDR2 YNFKEQ. This CDR3 is CASSQASGNEQFF. The CDR3 DNA follows: TGTGCCAGCAGCCAGGCTAGTGGGAATGAGCAGTTCTTC.

The chain recombines TRBV3-1 with TRBJ2-3; 8 bases line up with TRBD1. The CDR3 runs 14 residues. In germline, CDR1 is LGHDT, CDR2 YNNKEL (reference sequence). The J segment lost 6 bases and the V segment lost 1 base, leaving 3 bases of the junction unmatched. CDR3 region: CASSQGTGWDTQYF. The CDR3 DNA is TGTGCCAGCAGCCAAGGGACAGGGTGGGATACGCAGTATTTT.

This clonotype was observed once. A read error is possible here, since a much larger clone lies one base away. The rearrangement uses TRBV5-1 and TRBJ2-2; 7 positions match TRBD1. Germline CDR1 is SGHRS and CDR2 is YFSETQ. The CDR3 is 16 amino acids. Trimming at V came to 6 bases and at J to 6 bases, leaving 14 bases not matched to a gene. The CDR3 protein is CASTNGTVIYAGELFF. CDR3 nucleotides: TGCGCCAGCACCAATGGGACAGTCATTTACGCCGGGGAGCTGTTTTTT.

As concerns this clonotype: A much bigger clone sits one base away, suggesting this may be a read error. J is TRBJ2-1 and V is TRBV7-2; D not certain. CDR3 length: 13 residues. Looked up from germline, CDR1 is SGHTA and CDR2 is FQGNSA. The V end lost 2 bases, the J end lost 6 bases, and 8 bases lay between the germline ends. The CDR3 bases are TGTGCCAGCAGCTTAACGAGGATCAATGAGCAGTTCTTC. Amino acids: CASSLTRINEQFF.

About this clonotype: Relative to the germline gene, one junction end is altered; a read error may explain this. The V call is TRBV15, the J call TRBJ2-7; D is tentatively TRBD1 or TRBD2 (5 bases each). CDR1 is LNHNV, CDR2 YYDKDF, per germline (reference sequence). The CDR3 spans 11 residues. In DNA, the CDR3 is TGTGCCACCAGCAAAGGCAGGGAGCCGTACTTC. This sequence encodes CATSKGREPYF. Complete variable domain (other parts from reference TRBV15 and TRBJ2-7): DAMVIQNPRYQVTQFGKPVTLSCSQTLNHNVMYWYQQKSSQAPKLLFHYYDKDFNNEADTPDNFQSRRPNTSFCFLDIRSPGLGDTAMYLCATSKGREPYFGPGTRLTVT.

This clonotype was counted at least ten times. The chain employs TRBV7-2 and TRBJ2-7; D is ambiguous. The germline CDR1 and CDR2 sequences are SGHTA and FQGNSA. This CDR3 comprises 13 residues. Trimming took off 5 bases at V and 6 bases at J, with 14 bases between the two ends. CDR3 protein: CASSPLGQLEQYF. DNA of the CDR3: TGTGCCAGCAGCCCCCTCGGGCAGCTCGAGCAGTACTTC.

This clonotype was seen ten or more times. The V gene is TRBV6-6, the J gene TRBJ2-5; D unresolved. Germline-derived CDR1 and CDR2 are MNHNY and SVGAGI (reference sequence). Trimming took off 0 bases at V and 2 bases at J, with 10 bases between the two ends. This CDR3 is built from 15 residues. CDR3 in DNA: TGTGCCAGCAGTTACTCGGCAGACACTCAAGAGACCCAGTACTTC. This sequence encodes CASSYSADTQETQYF.

This clonotype appeared a few times. The CDR3 spells CAIRGAPNTEAFF. The CDR3 DNA sequence: TGTGCCATCAGAGGGGCCCCCAACACTGAAGCTTTCTTT. The rearrangement joins TRBV10-3 to TRBJ1-1; the D gene is possibly TRBD1 (5 bases). The V end lost 6 bases, the J end lost 2 bases, and 10 bases lay between the germline ends. The length of the CDR3 is 13 residues. Germline CDR1 ENHRY, CDR2 SYGVKD.

This clonotype has ten or more counts. The junction does not match germline at one end; this may be a read error. This chain joins TRBV7-7 and TRBJ2-2; D possibly corresponds to TRBD2 (5 bases). The CDR3 has 16 amino acids. Germline V lookup: CDR1 SSHAT, CDR2 FNYEAQ (reference sequence). As DNA, the CDR3 is TGTGCTAGCAGCTTAGCAAGCGGCGGGAACACCGGGGAGCTGTTTTTT. Amino acid sequence: CASSLASGGNTGELFF.

In this sample, this clonotype turned up a few times. The chain carries TRBV6-4 and TRBJ2-2; the D gene could be TRBD1 or TRBD2 (5 bases each). The CDR3 extends over 16 amino acids. The germline CDR1 and CDR2 sequences are MRHNA and SNTAGT. Trimming took 2 bases from V and 6 from J, leaving 16 bases between them. The CDR3 protein is CASSDSPGGTAGELFF. In DNA, the CDR3 is TGTGCCAGCAGTGACAGCCCTGGGGGAACCGCCGGGGAGCTGTTTTTT.

The count of this clonotype is one. V and J are TRBV29-1 and TRBJ1-1, with TRBD1 as a possible D gene (5 bases). V lost 0 bases and J lost 6, with 14 bases in between. This CDR3 region has 14 residues. Germline CDR1 and CDR2: SQVTM and ANQGSEA. The CDR3 here is CSVEDGVRDSEAFF. The DNA for the CDR3 is TGCAGCGTTGAAGACGGTGTCAGGGATTCTGAAGCTTTCTTT.

This clonotype came up many times. The V and J genes are TRBV7-9 and TRBJ1-5; the match to TRBD1 covers 7 bases. CDR3 length equals 14 residues. The trim removed 5 bases at V and 3 bases at J, leaving 4 bases unmatched. The germline CDR1 and CDR2 sequences are SEHNR and FQNEAQ (reference sequence). CDR3 nucleotide sequence: TGTGCCAGCAGCGTTGACAGGGACAATCAGCCCCAGCATTTT. This sequence encodes CASSVDRDNQPQHF.

CDR3 loop: CASSFGPGQGTNTEAFF. The CDR3 DNA reads TGTGCCAGCAGCTTTGGACCGGGACAGGGTACGAACACTGAAGCTTTCTTT. The chain uses TRBV5-4 and TRBJ1-1, with TRBD1 identical over 9 bases. With 2 bases clipped from V and 1 base from J, the junction kept 9 bases outside the gene matches. The CDR3 covers 17 residues. Germline lookup yields CDR1 SGHNT and CDR2 YYREEE (reference sequence). Full variable domain (remainder filled in from reference TRBV5-4 and TRBJ1-1): ETGVTQSPTHLIKTRGQQVTLRCSSQSGHNTVSWYQQALGQGPQFIFQYYREEENGRGNFPPRFSGLQFPNYSSELNVNALELDDSALYLCASSFGPGQGTNTEAFFGQGTRLTVV.